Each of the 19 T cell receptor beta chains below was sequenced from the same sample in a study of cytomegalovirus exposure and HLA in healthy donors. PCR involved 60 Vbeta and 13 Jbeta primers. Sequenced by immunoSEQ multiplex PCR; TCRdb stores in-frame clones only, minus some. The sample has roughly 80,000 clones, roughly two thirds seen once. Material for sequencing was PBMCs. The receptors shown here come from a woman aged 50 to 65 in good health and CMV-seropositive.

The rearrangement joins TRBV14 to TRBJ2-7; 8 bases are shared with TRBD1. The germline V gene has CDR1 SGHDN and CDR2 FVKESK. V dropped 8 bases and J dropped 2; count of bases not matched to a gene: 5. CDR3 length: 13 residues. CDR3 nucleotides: TGTGCCAGCGGGACAGGTGGTACCTACGAGCAGTACTTC. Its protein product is CASGTGGTYEQYF.

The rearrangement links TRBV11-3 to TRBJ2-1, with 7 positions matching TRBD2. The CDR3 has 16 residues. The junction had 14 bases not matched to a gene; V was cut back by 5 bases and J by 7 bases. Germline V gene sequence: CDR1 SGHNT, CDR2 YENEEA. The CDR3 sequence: CASSRREGGGWNEQFF. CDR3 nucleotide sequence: TGTGCCAGCAGCCGACGAGAGGGCGGGGGTTGGAATGAGCAGTTCTTC.

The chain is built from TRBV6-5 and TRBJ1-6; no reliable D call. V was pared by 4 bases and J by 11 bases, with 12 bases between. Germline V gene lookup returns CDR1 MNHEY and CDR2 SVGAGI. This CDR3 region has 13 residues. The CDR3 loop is CASSWTGRAPLHF. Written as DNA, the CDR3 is TGTGCCAGCAGTTGGACTGGGAGGGCACCCCTCCACTTT.

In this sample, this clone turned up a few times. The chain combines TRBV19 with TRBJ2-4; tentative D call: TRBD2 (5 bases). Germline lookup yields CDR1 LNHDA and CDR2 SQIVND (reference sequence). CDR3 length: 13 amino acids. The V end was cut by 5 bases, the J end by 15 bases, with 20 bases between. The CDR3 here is CASSLSREPPRYF. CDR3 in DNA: TGTGCCAGTAGTTTATCTCGGGAACCCCCTCGGTACTTC.

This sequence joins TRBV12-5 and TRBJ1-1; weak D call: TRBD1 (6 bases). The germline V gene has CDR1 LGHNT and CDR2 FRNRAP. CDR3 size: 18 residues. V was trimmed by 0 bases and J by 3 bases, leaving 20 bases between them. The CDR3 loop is CASGLVLLAGAGDTEAFF. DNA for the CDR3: TGTGCTAGTGGTTTGGTACTTCTCGCGGGGGCGGGGGACACTGAAGCTTTCTTT. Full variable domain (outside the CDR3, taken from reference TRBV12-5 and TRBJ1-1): DARVTQTPRHKVTEMGQEVTMRCQPILGHNTVFWYRQTMMQGLELLAYFRNRAPLDDSGMPKDRFSAEMPDATLATLKIQPSEPRDSAVYFCASGLVLLAGAGDTEAFFGQGTRLTVV.

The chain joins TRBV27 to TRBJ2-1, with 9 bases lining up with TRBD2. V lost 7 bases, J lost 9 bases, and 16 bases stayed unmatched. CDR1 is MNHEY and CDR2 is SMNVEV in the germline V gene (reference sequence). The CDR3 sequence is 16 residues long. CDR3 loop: CASNPSGTSRRGEQFF. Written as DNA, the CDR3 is TGTGCCAGCAATCCCTCCGGGACTAGCCGAAGAGGTGAGCAGTTCTTC.

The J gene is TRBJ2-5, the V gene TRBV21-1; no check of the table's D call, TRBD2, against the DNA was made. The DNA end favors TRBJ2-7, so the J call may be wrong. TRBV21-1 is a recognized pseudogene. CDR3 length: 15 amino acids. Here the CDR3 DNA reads TGTGCCAGCAGCAACCGGGACTATACAACCTACGAGCAGTACTTC. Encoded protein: CASSNRDYTTYEQYF.

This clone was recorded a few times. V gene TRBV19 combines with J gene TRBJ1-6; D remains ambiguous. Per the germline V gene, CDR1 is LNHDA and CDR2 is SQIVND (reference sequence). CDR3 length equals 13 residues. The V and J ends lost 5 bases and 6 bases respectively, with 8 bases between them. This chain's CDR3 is CASSVSPNSPLHF. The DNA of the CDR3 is TGTGCCAGTAGTGTATCTCCTAATTCACCCCTCCACTTT.

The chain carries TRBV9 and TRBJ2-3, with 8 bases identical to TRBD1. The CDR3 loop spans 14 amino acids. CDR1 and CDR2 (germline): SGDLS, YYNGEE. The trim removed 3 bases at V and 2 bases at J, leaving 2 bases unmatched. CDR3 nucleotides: TGTGCCAGCAGCGGGGGACAGGACACAGATACGCAGTATTTT. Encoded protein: CASSGGQDTDTQYF.

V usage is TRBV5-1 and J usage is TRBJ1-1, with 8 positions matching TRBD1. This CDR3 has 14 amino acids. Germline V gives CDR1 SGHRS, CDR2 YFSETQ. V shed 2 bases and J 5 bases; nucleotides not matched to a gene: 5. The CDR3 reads CASSFDRGGTEAFF. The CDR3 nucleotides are TGCGCCAGCAGCTTTGACAGGGGAGGGACTGAAGCTTTCTTT. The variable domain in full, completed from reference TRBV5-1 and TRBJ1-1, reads KAGVTQTPRYLIKTRGQQVTLSCSPISGHRSVSWYQQTPGQGLQFLFEYFSETQRNKGNFPGRFSGRQFSNSRSEMNVSTLELGDSALYLCASSFDRGGTEAFFGQGTRLTVV.

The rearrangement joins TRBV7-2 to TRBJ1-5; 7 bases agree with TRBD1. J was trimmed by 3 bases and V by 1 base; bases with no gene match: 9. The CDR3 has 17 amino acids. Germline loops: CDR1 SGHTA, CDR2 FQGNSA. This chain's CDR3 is CASSLGTGVSNNQPQHF. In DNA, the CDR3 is TGTGCCAGCAGCTTAGGTACAGGGGTCAGTAACAATCAGCCCCAGCATTTT.

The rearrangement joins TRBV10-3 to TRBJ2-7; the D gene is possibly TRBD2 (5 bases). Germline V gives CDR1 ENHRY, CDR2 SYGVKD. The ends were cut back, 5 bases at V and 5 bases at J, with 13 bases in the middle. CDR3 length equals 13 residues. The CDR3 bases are TGTGCCATCAGTCGAGGGCAAGGAGACGAGCAGTACGTC. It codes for CAISRGQGDEQYV.

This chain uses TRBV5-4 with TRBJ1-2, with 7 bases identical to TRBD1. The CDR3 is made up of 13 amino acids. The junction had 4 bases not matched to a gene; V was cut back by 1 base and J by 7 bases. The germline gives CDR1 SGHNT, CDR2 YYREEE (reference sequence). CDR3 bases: TGTGCCAGCAGCTTGAAGGGGGCGAGTGGCTACACCTTC. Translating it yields CASSLKGASGYTF.

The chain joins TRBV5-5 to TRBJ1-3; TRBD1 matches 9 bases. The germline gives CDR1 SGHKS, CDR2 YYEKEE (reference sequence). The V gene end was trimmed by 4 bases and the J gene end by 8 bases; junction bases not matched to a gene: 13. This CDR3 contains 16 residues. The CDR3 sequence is CASSTLERQGGHTIYF. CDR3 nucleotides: TGTGCCAGCAGCACATTAGAGAGACAGGGGGGACACACCATATATTTT. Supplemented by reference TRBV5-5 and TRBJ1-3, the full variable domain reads DAGVTQSPTHLIKTRGQQVTLRCSPISGHKSVSWYQQVLGQGPQFIFQYYEKEERGRGNFPDRFSARQFPNYSSELNVNALLLGDSALYLCASSTLERQGGHTIYFGEGSWLTVV.

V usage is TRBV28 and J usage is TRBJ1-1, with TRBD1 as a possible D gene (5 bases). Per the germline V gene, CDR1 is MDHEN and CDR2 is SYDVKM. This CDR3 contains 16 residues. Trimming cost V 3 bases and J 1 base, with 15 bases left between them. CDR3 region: CASSFYQGLGNTEAFF. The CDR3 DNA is TGTGCCAGCAGTTTTTATCAGGGACTAGGGAACACTGAAGCTTTCTTT.

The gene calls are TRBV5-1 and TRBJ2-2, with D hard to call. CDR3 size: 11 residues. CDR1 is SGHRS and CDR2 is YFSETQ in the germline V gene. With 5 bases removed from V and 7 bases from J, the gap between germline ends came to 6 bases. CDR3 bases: TGCGCCAGCAGTCTTCGCGGGGAGCTGTTTTTT. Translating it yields CASSLRGELFF.

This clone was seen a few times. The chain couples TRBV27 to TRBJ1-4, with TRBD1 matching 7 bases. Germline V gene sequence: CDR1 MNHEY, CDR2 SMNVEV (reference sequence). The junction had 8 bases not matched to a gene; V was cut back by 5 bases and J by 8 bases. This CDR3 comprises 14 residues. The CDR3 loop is CASSMRQGGEKLFF. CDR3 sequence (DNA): TGTGCCAGCAGTATGCGACAGGGTGGGGAAAAACTGTTTTTT.

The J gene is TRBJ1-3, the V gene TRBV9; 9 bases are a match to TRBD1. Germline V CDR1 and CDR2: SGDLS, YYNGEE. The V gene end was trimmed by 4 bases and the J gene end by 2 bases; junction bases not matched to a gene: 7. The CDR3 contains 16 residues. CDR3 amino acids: CASSLDRGLAGNTIYF. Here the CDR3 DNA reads TGTGCCAGCAGCTTAGACAGGGGGTTGGCTGGAAACACCATATATTTT.

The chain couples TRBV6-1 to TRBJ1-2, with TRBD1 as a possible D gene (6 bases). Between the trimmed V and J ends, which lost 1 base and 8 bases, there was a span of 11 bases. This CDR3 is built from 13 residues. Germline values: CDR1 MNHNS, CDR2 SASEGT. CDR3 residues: CASSEGGLRGYTF. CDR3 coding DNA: TGTGCCAGCAGTGAAGGGGGGCTCAGGGGCTACACCTTC.